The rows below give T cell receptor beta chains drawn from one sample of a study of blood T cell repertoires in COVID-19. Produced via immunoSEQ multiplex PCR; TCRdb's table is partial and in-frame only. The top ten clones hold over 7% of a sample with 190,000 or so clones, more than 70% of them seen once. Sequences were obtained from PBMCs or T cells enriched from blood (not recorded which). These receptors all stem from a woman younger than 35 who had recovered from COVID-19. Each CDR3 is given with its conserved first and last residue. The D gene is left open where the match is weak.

cdr3_nt: TGTGCCATCAGTGGTAAGACACAGGGGGGCGAGACAGATACGCAGTATTTT; cdr3_aa: CAISGKTQGGETDTQYF; cdr3_length: 17; d_call: TRBD1; v_call: TRBV10-3; j_call: TRBJ2-3
cdr3_nt: TGCAGCGCCATAGCCGATTCCCATGAGCAGTTCTTC; cdr3_aa: CSAIADSHEQFF; cdr3_length: 12; d_call: -; v_call: TRBV29-1; j_call: TRBJ2-1
cdr3_nt: TGCAGCGTTAGGACAGGGTTAACCGGGGAGCTGTTTTTT; cdr3_aa: CSVRTGLTGELFF; cdr3_length: 13; d_call: TRBD1; v_call: TRBV29-1; j_call: TRBJ2-2
cdr3_nt: TGTGCCTGGAGTCACACAGGGGGCTACACTGAAGCTTTCTTT; cdr3_aa: CAWSHTGGYTEAFF; cdr3_length: 14; d_call: TRBD1; v_call: TRBV30; j_call: TRBJ1-1
cdr3_nt: TGTGCCACCAGCAGAGCTACCGGGACAGCCAGGGGCTACACCTTC; cdr3_aa: CATSRATGTARGYTF; cdr3_length: 15; d_call: TRBD1; v_call: TRBV15; j_call: TRBJ1-2
cdr3_nt: TGTGCCAGCAGTCCCCGACAGGGGTTCACTGAAGCTTTCTTT; cdr3_aa: CASSPRQGFTEAFF; cdr3_length: 14; d_call: TRBD1; v_call: TRBV2; j_call: TRBJ1-1
cdr3_nt: TGTGCCAGTGGAACTAGACAGGGTGGATTGGCTTTCTTT; cdr3_aa: CASGTRQGGLAFF; cdr3_length: 13; d_call: TRBD1; v_call: TRBV3-1/TRBV3-2; j_call: TRBJ1-1
cdr3_nt: TGTGCCAGCAGCTTAGACGGGAGAGGGAATCAGCCCCAGCATTTT; cdr3_aa: CASSLDGRGNQPQHF; cdr3_length: 15; d_call: -; v_call: TRBV7-9; j_call: TRBJ1-5
cdr3_nt: TGTGCCAGCAGTCCCCGATCAGGGTATACCACAGATACGCAGTATTTT; cdr3_aa: CASSPRSGYTTDTQYF; cdr3_length: 16; d_call: -; v_call: TRBV27; j_call: TRBJ2-3
cdr3_nt: TGCGCCAGCAGCCAAACCGGGTTAACTAATGAAAAACTGTTTTTT; cdr3_aa: CASSQTGLTNEKLFF; cdr3_length: 15; d_call: -; v_call: TRBV4-1; j_call: TRBJ1-4
cdr3_nt: TGTGCCAGTAGGGGACAGGGATGGCACACTGAAGCTTTCTTT; cdr3_aa: CASRGQGWHTEAFF; cdr3_length: 14; d_call: TRBD1; v_call: TRBV19; j_call: TRBJ1-1
cdr3_nt: TGTGCCAGCAGCCAAGGGTTAGGGGCAGGATATATGAGCAATCAGCCCCAGCATTTT; cdr3_aa: CASSQGLGAGYMSNQPQHF; cdr3_length: 19; d_call: -; v_call: TRBV3-1/TRBV3-2; j_call: TRBJ1-5
cdr3_nt: TGTGCCAGCAGGGGGGACACGAACACTGAAGCTTTCTTT; cdr3_aa: CASRGDTNTEAFF; cdr3_length: 13; d_call: -; v_call: TRBV12-3/TRBV12-4; j_call: TRBJ1-1
cdr3_nt: TGTGCCAGCAGCCCTCGGACAGTTAGCTCCTACAATGAGCAGTTCTTC; cdr3_aa: CASSPRTVSSYNEQFF; cdr3_length: 16; d_call: -; v_call: TRBV3-1/TRBV3-2; j_call: TRBJ2-1
cdr3_nt: TGCGCCAGCAGCCAACCAGGGGGGGGAAACACCATATATTTT; cdr3_aa: CASSQPGGGNTIYF; cdr3_length: 14; d_call: TRBD1; v_call: TRBV4-1; j_call: TRBJ1-3
cdr3_nt: TGTGCCACCAGAAGAGGGGGCACCGGGGAGCTGTTTTTT; cdr3_aa: CATRRGGTGELFF; cdr3_length: 13; d_call: -; v_call: TRBV24-1; j_call: TRBJ2-2
cdr3_nt: TGTGCCAGCAGCTTCAGCCGACAGTCTGGCCAGCCCCAGCATTTT; cdr3_aa: CASSFSRQSGQPQHF; cdr3_length: 15; d_call: -; v_call: TRBV6-5; j_call: TRBJ1-5